This entry lists 4 T cell receptor beta chains sequenced from one sample in a study of tumor-infiltrating lymphocytes in primary liver carcinoma. Blood RNA came from unsorted whole blood; germline DNA was also extracted. The authors made TCR beta cDNA from around 500 ng total RNA with a constant-region primer. Three nested multiplex PCR rounds, a slightly modified ARM-PCR, produced the libraries for TCR beta. Amplification in the first two PCR rounds was performed using TRBV1-TRBV30 forward primers and a C-beta reverse primer for approximately 10 cycles each. TCRdb recomputed calls from the multiplex PCR reads with MiXCR, one row per CDR3 protein. Here the sample spans approximately 330,000 distinct CDR3 sequences, less than 65% being singletons. Sequenced material: peripheral blood. Receptors originate from a man aged 35 to 55 with primary liver carcinoma and hepatitis B virus infection.

Turning to this clonotype: A read error is possible here, since a much larger clone lies one base away. This chain links TRBV4-3 with TRBJ2-3; either TRBD1 or TRBD2 may fit D (5 bases each). This CDR3 region has 15 residues. V was pared by 4 bases and J by 2 bases, with 13 bases between. CDR1 and CDR2 (germline): LGHNA, YSLEER. CDR3 nucleotide sequence: TGCGCCAGCAGCCGAGAGGGGAGTCTCACAGATACGCAGTATTTT. Translated, it gives CASSREGSLTDTQYF.

This clonotype was counted at least ten times. The chain uses TRBV11-2 and TRBJ2-7; D gene ambiguous. The V end was cut by 0 bases, the J end by 6 bases, with 18 bases between. CDR1 is SGHAT, CDR2 FQNNGV, per germline. The CDR3 spans 16 residues. In nucleotides, the CDR3 is TGTGCCAGCAGCTTAGAATTGCAGTTTAAATCGTTCGAGCAGTACTTC. This encodes CASSLELQFKSFEQYF.

This clonotype was seen many times. This chain uses TRBV5-5 with TRBJ1-2; possibly TRBD1 for D (5 bases). The CDR3 is 16 amino acids. V dropped 4 bases and J dropped 4 bases, with 20 bases sitting between them. Germline CDR1 is SGHKS and CDR2 is YYEKEE (reference sequence). CDR3 region: CASSLAPGGNAYGYTF. The CDR3 DNA follows: TGTGCCAGCAGCCTCGCTCCGGGGGGTAATGCCTATGGCTACACCTTC. The variable domain in full, completed from reference TRBV5-5 and TRBJ1-2, reads DAGVTQSPTHLIKTRGQQVTLRCSPISGHKSVSWYQQVLGQGPQFIFQYYEKEERGRGNFPDRFSARQFPNYSSELNVNALLLGDSALYLCASSLAPGGNAYGYTFGSGTRLTVV.

As regards this clonotype: It is likely a read error, because the conserved phenylalanine at the end of the CDR3 is missing. Because the CDR3's place on the DNA is in doubt, the DNA is left out and the CDR3 is given as listed by TCRdb. The chain combines TRBV6-2 or TRBV6-3 with TRBJ1-5; the DNA was not used to check the table's D call, TRBD1. The CDR3 is 18 residues long, ends included. The germline V gene has CDR1 MNHEY and CDR2 SVGEGT. CDR3 amino acids: CASSFTSAGTGGNQPHHY.